Listed below are T cell receptor beta chains from one sample, sequenced in a study of response to subunit inactivated influenza vaccine. TCRdb used MiXCR to reprocess the RT-PCR reads, holding one entry per CDR3 protein. Of hundreds of thousands of distinct CDR3 sequences listed, 11% to 15% are singletons. Sample: PBMCs from blood, taken 14 days before vaccination. These receptors all stem from a man aged 50-60 years who received an inactivated influenza vaccine. Each CDR3 is given with its conserved first and last residue. D genes are given only for firm matches. Where a row states a size, it is once, few, many or the class of an expanded clone; other rows omit it.

abundance: few; j_gene: TRBJ2-7; d_gene: NA; v_gene: TRBV6-2/TRBV6-3; CDR3nt: TGTGCCAGCAGTCCTTGGGACTCCGTTTTCTACGAGCAGTACTTC; CDR3aa: CASSPWDSVFYEQYF
abundance: many; j_gene: TRBJ1-5; d_gene: NA; v_gene: TRBV20-1; CDR3nt: TGCAGTGCTAGCCCCAGGCGTAGCAATCAGCCCCAGCATTTT; CDR3aa: CSASPRRSNQPQHF
abundance: NA; j_gene: TRBJ2-7; d_gene: NA; v_gene: TRBV29-1; CDR3nt: TGCAGCGTTAATAAGGGCTCGGGGAACGAGCAGTACTTC; CDR3aa: CSVNKGSGNEQYF
abundance: NA; j_gene: TRBJ2-7; d_gene: TRBD1; v_gene: TRBV4-2; CDR3nt: TGTGCCAGCAGCCAAGTGGGTTCTATCGGGACAGGGACCTACGAGCAGTACTTC; CDR3aa: CASSQVGSIGTGTYEQYF
abundance: NA; j_gene: TRBJ2-3; d_gene: NA; v_gene: TRBV20-1; CDR3nt: TGCAGTGCTAGGGCCCAAACAGATACGCAGTATTTT; CDR3aa: CSARAQTDTQYF
abundance: NA; j_gene: TRBJ2-6; d_gene: NA; v_gene: TRBV5-1; CDR3nt: TGCGCCAGCAGCTTGGTACCCACCTCCGGGGCCAACGTCCTGACTTTC; CDR3aa: CASSLVPTSGANVLTF
abundance: few; j_gene: TRBJ2-1; d_gene: TRBD2; v_gene: TRBV27; CDR3nt: TGTGCCAGCAGTTCACGCAATAGCGGGATCTACAATGAGCAGTTCTTC; CDR3aa: CASSSRNSGIYNEQFF
abundance: NA; j_gene: TRBJ2-7; d_gene: NA; v_gene: TRBV11-2; CDR3nt: TGTGCCAGCAGCTTCCAGGGAGGGGGCGGGTACGAGCAGTACTTC; CDR3aa: CASSFQGGGGYEQYF
abundance: NA; j_gene: TRBJ2-3; d_gene: TRBD1; v_gene: TRBV28; CDR3nt: TGTGCCAGCACCCCGGCACCAGGGGGCACGTATCCGTCAGATACGCAGTATTTT; CDR3aa: CASTPAPGGTYPSDTQYF
abundance: NA; j_gene: TRBJ2-1; d_gene: NA; v_gene: TRBV5-6; CDR3nt: TGTGCCAGCAGCCAATTTACTCAGGGCTACAATGAGCAGTTCTTC; CDR3aa: CASSQFTQGYNEQFF
abundance: NA; j_gene: TRBJ1-2; d_gene: NA; v_gene: TRBV30; CDR3nt: TGTGCCTGGAGTGCCACTGGGGAGGAGACCTTC; CDR3aa: CAWSATGEETF
abundance: NA; j_gene: TRBJ2-1; d_gene: TRBD2; v_gene: TRBV4-2; CDR3nt: TGTGCCAGCAGCCAAGCCCCGGGACTAGCGGGGTCGGGTGAGCAGTTCTTC; CDR3aa: CASSQAPGLAGSGEQFF
abundance: NA; j_gene: TRBJ2-3; d_gene: NA; v_gene: TRBV10-3; CDR3nt: TGTGCCATCAGTGCGTCCGGCAGGCGGAAGGGATGGGGCACAGATACGCAGTATTTT; CDR3aa: CAISASGRRKGWGTDTQYF
abundance: NA; j_gene: TRBJ2-5; d_gene: NA; v_gene: TRBV12-3/TRBV12-4; CDR3nt: TGTGCCAGCACTCCAGTGGGGGGACAAGAGACCCAGTACTTC; CDR3aa: CASTPVGGQETQYF
abundance: NA; j_gene: TRBJ2-3; d_gene: TRBD1; v_gene: TRBV2; CDR3nt: TGTGCCAGCACCGGACAGGGGCGAAGCACAGATACGCAGTATTTT; CDR3aa: CASTGQGRSTDTQYF
abundance: few; j_gene: TRBJ2-7; d_gene: TRBD1; v_gene: TRBV5-1; CDR3nt: TGCGCCAGCAGCTTGAGGACAGGGCCATCCTACGAGCAGTACTTC; CDR3aa: CASSLRTGPSYEQYF
abundance: NA; j_gene: TRBJ2-7; d_gene: NA; v_gene: TRBV4-2; CDR3nt: TGTGCCAGCAGCCAGGAACGGGACGAGGTGGAGGAGCAGTACTTC; CDR3aa: CASSQERDEVEEQYF